Below, 21 T cell receptor beta chains from the same sample are listed, as sequenced in a study of T cell repertoires in cytomegalovirus infection. Via MiXCR, TCRdb re-called the reads, giving one row per CDR3 protein. The table has approximately 170,000 distinct CDR3 sequences, roughly 15% seen once. The sample taken for sequencing was CD8+ T cells from PBMCs. The origin of the receptors is a human donor in good health (CMV status not recorded). Some clones in this sample may be carry-over from other donors' samples.

A few counts support this clonotype. The CDR3 loop is CAISGPDRSYEQYF. Written as DNA, the CDR3 is TGTGCCATCAGTGGACCCGACAGATCCTACGAGCAGTACTTC. This chain links TRBV10-3 with TRBJ2-7; the D gene is possibly TRBD1 (5 bases). The V gene lost 4 bases and the J gene lost 1 base, with 11 bases spanning the gap. Per germline, CDR1 ENHRY and CDR2 SYGVKD. The CDR3 consists of 14 residues.

This clonotype was seen a handful of times. The rearrangement links TRBV28 to TRBJ2-3; tentatively, D is TRBD1 (5 bases). This CDR3 is 13 amino acids long. V lost 3 bases and J lost 5, with 9 bases in between. Germline CDR1 and CDR2: MDHEN and SYDVKM. The CDR3 is CASSLPGQDTQYF. In DNA, the CDR3 is TGTGCCAGCAGTTTGCCAGGGCAAGATACGCAGTATTTT.

The J gene is TRBJ2-1, the V gene TRBV29-1; D gene ambiguous. The CDR3 loop spans 14 amino acids. Trimming took 7 bases from V and 7 from J, leaving 20 bases between them. Germline V CDR1 and CDR2: SQVTM, ANQGSEA. CDR3 loop: CSGAAGGSTNEQFF. Here the CDR3 DNA reads TGCAGCGGGGCCGCAGGTGGCTCGACAAATGAGCAGTTCTTC.

The V call is TRBV6-2 or TRBV6-3, the J call TRBJ1-2; no reliable D call. Trimming left V 5 bases short and J 4 bases short, with 8 bases between. Germline V gives CDR1 MNHEY, CDR2 SVGEGT. CDR3 length: 12 amino acids. CDR3 DNA sequence: TGTGCCAGCAGTGGAAACGTCTATGGCTACACCTTC. This sequence encodes CASSGNVYGYTF.

Comments on this clonotype: The junction does not match germline at one end; this may be a read error. The chain employs TRBV11-2 and TRBJ1-4; D uncertain. CDR3 length: 16 amino acids. Germline lookup yields CDR1 SGHAT and CDR2 FQNNGV. In nucleotides, the CDR3 is TGTGCCAACAGCTTAGACCAGCGAGCAACTAATGAAAAACTGTTTTTT. Translated: CANSLDQRATNEKLFF.

CDR3 sequence (DNA): TGCAGCGTTGTCTTTAGCGGGAGAGCCTACGAGCAGTACTTC. Translated, it gives CSVVFSGRAYEQYF. The chain has TRBV29-1 and TRBJ2-7; 9 bases match TRBD2. CDR1 is SQVTM and CDR2 is ANQGSEA in the germline V gene. The CDR3 extends over 14 amino acids. Unmatched junction bases numbered 6, after V lost 4 bases and J lost 2 bases.

This clonotype showed up just a few times. The chain uses TRBV7-9 and TRBJ2-1, with 11 bases that match TRBD2. This CDR3 has 15 amino acids. Germline values: CDR1 SEHNR, CDR2 FQNEAQ (reference sequence). J was trimmed by 6 bases and V by 5 bases; bases with no gene match: 6. The CDR3 loop is CASSPVLAGGNEQFF. DNA for the CDR3: TGTGCCAGCAGCCCGGTGCTAGCGGGAGGCAATGAGCAGTTCTTC.

The chain recombines TRBV20-1 with TRBJ1-2; D is ambiguous. Between the trimmed V and J ends, which lost 0 bases and 3 bases, there was a span of 8 bases. This CDR3 region has 13 residues. CDR1 and CDR2 (germline): DFQATT, SNEGSKA (reference sequence). The CDR3 region is CSARDLEDYGYTF. Here the CDR3 DNA reads TGCAGTGCTAGAGATCTAGAGGACTATGGCTACACCTTC.

The rearrangement uses TRBV27 and TRBJ2-5; no clear D. Germline CDR1 is MNHEY and CDR2 is SMNVEV (reference sequence). The CDR3 contains 11 residues. The ends were cut back, 6 bases at V and 4 bases at J, with 6 bases in the middle. The CDR3 DNA follows: TGTGCCAGCAGCGACACAGAGACCCAGTACTTC. This encodes CASSDTETQYF.

The CDR3 nucleotides are TGTGCCAGCAGTTTGGGACTAGCGAACTACAATGAGCAGTTCTTC. The encoded protein is CASSLGLANYNEQFF. This rearrangement joins TRBV27 to TRBJ2-1; 10 nucleotides line up with TRBD2. The trim removed 3 bases at V and 3 bases at J, leaving 2 bases unmatched. This CDR3 has 15 amino acids. Germline assignment: CDR1 MNHEY and CDR2 SMNVEV (reference sequence).

The chain has TRBV27 and TRBJ1-1, with D uncertain. Germline loops: CDR1 MNHEY, CDR2 SMNVEV (reference sequence). V lost 3 bases, J lost 2 bases, and 10 bases lay in between. There are 14 residues in the CDR3. CDR3 protein: CASSFLASNTEAFF. As DNA, the CDR3 is TGTGCCAGCAGTTTTTTAGCTTCTAACACTGAAGCTTTCTTT.

The chain's CDR3 is CASNERGGGQETQYF. CDR3 nucleotides: TGTGCCAGCAACGAACGGGGGGGCGGACAAGAGACCCAGTACTTC. This chain uses TRBV9 with TRBJ2-5, with 8 bases identical to TRBD2. Trimming removed 6 bases from V and 2 bases from J; junction bases left unmatched: 9. Germline CDR1 and CDR2: SGDLS and YYNGEE. This CDR3 contains 15 residues.

This clonotype was picked up a small number of times. CDR3 nucleotides: TGTGCCAGCAGCCCGCAGTCGGCGGGAACTGAGCAGTTCTTC. It encodes CASSPQSAGTEQFF. The V gene is TRBV7-2, the J gene TRBJ2-1; perhaps TRBD2 as D (6 bases). Germline V gives CDR1 SGHTA, CDR2 FQGNSA. The CDR3 is made up of 14 amino acids. Trimming took 5 bases from V and 9 from J, leaving 17 bases between them. Variable domain in full (rest from reference TRBV7-2 and TRBJ2-1): GAGVSQSPSNKVTEKGKDVELRCDPISGHTALYWYRQSLGQGLEFLIYFQGNSAPDKSGLPSDRFSAERTGGSVSTLTIQRTQQEDSAVYLCASSPQSAGTEQFFGPGTRLTVL.

This rearrangement joins TRBV6-2 or TRBV6-3 to TRBJ1-5, with unresolved D. Germline V CDR1 and CDR2: MNHEY, SVGEGT. The CDR3 has 14 residues. V was trimmed by 3 bases and J by 0 bases, leaving 6 bases between them. DNA of the CDR3: TGTGCCAGCAGTTATCCCTATAGCAATCAGCCCCAGCATTTT. Encoded protein: CASSYPYSNQPQHF.

This clonotype was recorded at least ten times. This chain uses TRBV7-9 with TRBJ2-1, with 11 bases aligning to TRBD2. J was trimmed by 5 bases and V by 0 bases; bases with no gene match: 3. CDR1 and CDR2 from the germline V gene are SEHNR and FQNEAQ (reference sequence). This CDR3 has 16 residues. In DNA form, the CDR3 reads TGTGCCAGCAGCTTAGCAGCTAGCGGGGGGAACAATGAGCAGTTCTTC. Translating gives CASSLAASGGNNEQFF.

This clonotype has more than one count but fewer than ten. The CDR3 region is CASSVSSGRPYF. The CDR3 bases are TGTGCCAGCAGCGTTTCGAGCGGGAGGCCGTACTTC. The genes are TRBV11-3 and TRBJ2-7; 9 bases fit TRBD2. The junction had 8 bases not matched to a gene; V was cut back by 5 bases and J by 12 bases. The CDR3 has 12 amino acids. Per the germline V gene, CDR1 is SGHNT and CDR2 is YENEEA.

In its sample, this clonotype was seen a few times. The V call is TRBV7-3, the J call TRBJ1-1, with D unresolved. The V end was cut by 2 bases, the J end by 1 base, with 8 bases between. The germline gives CDR1 SGHTA, CDR2 FQGTGA. The CDR3 length is 14 residues. As DNA, the CDR3 is TGTGCCAGCAGCTTATTGGGCGGGAACACTGAAGCTTTCTTT. As protein: CASSLLGGNTEAFF.

This clonotype was picked up a small number of times. The chain employs TRBV7-2 and TRBJ2-5; D gene unclear. V lost 0 bases and J lost 1, with 9 bases in between. Germline CDR1 is SGHTA and CDR2 is FQGNSA. The CDR3 is 15 residues long. The chain's CDR3 is CASSLAMQLQETQYF. DNA for the CDR3: TGTGCCAGCAGCTTAGCGATGCAACTCCAAGAGACCCAGTACTTC.

This chain joins TRBV5-1 and TRBJ1-5; D not certain. Trimming removed 4 bases at V and 6 bases at J, with 17 bases between. The germline V gene encodes CDR1 SGHRS and CDR2 YFSETQ. This CDR3 is built from 15 residues. CDR3 in DNA: TGCGCCAGCAGCCCCGAAGGGCGTCCCAGTCAGCCCCAGCATTTT. Amino acid sequence: CASSPEGRPSQPQHF.

The chain recombines TRBV7-9 with TRBJ2-5, with D perhaps matching TRBD2 (6 bases). The CDR3 is 15 residues long. V was cut by 5 bases and J by 2 bases, with 15 bases left in between. The germline CDR1 and CDR2 sequences are SEHNR and FQNEAQ (reference sequence). CDR3 loop: CASSMGPSAQETQYF. The CDR3 DNA sequence: TGTGCCAGCAGCATGGGTCCTAGCGCTCAAGAGACCCAGTACTTC.

This chain connects TRBV7-2 to TRBJ2-7, with a possible D match to TRBD1 (6 bases). V lost 3 bases and J 5 bases, leaving 14 bases between the germline ends. The germline gives CDR1 SGHTA, CDR2 FQGNSA. This CDR3 spans 14 amino acids. For the CDR3, the DNA is TGTGCCAGCAGCTTCGGGACAAAGAGCGACGAGCAGTACTTC. Amino acids: CASSFGTKSDEQYF.